This T cell receptor (beta chain) stems from a study of radiotherapy plus CTLA-4 blockade in lung cancer. At the level of the study: Among all patients, 18% showed objective responses, while 30% to 40% had disease control.

The CDR3 contains 14 residues. V shed 7 bases, J shed 6 bases, and the junction held 10 bases outside the gene matches. The germline V gene has CDR1 LNHDA and CDR2 SQIVND (reference sequence). Libraries were prepared by immunoSEQ multiplex PCR; TCRdb keeps only in-frame clonotypes and omits some of them. The repertoire holds approximately 90,000 clones, with 83% as singletons. Overall study findings and caveats: Among reported predictors of response, early blood T cell clone dynamics with interferon-beta performed best. After treatment with radiotherapy plus ipilimumab, TCR clones that came from the tumor expanded in blood.

Comment on this clone: The antigen is undetermined.

Treatment of patients with chemo-refractory metastatic non-small-cell lung cancer consisted of focal radiation plus CTLA-4 blockade with ipilimumab. Sequencing used peripheral blood, obtained from a patient treated with radiotherapy plus ipilimumab. The chain links TRBV19 to TRBJ1-1, with 8 bases fitting TRBD1. The sequence derives from a human donor with non-small cell lung cancer who had stable disease on radiotherapy plus ipilimumab. The CDR3 here is CASTRTGSNPEAFF. Written as DNA, the CDR3 is TGTGCCAGTACCCGGACAGGGTCAAACCCTGAAGCTTTCTTT.